The 12 T cell receptor beta chains listed next were all sequenced from one sample in a study of T cells in Graves' hyperthyroidism and ophthalmopathy. RNA transcripts served as the template for amplifying TCR beta CDR3 regions. The study used the HTBI primer set for a first-round RT-PCR of the TCR CDR3. Using its own MiXCR run on the multiplex PCR reads, TCRdb lists one record per CDR3 protein. This sample has around 440,000 distinct CDR3 sequences, with approximately 14% found just once. Material for sequencing was blood. The receptors shown here come from a woman between 18 and 29 years old with Graves' hyperthyroidism.

This clonotype was detected many times. The V call is TRBV3-1, the J call TRBJ2-5; 9 positions agree with TRBD1. With V trimmed by 4 bases and J by 5 bases, 5 bases remained unmatched. Germline V gene lookup returns CDR1 LGHDT and CDR2 YNNKEL (reference sequence). The CDR3 is made up of 14 amino acids. CDR3 DNA: TGTGCCAGCAGCCCCCTAACAGGGGGCGAGACCCAGTACTTC. It encodes CASSPLTGGETQYF.

On this clonotype: A much larger clone is a single base away; this may be a read error. The J gene is TRBJ1-4, the V gene TRBV2, with 11 bases matching TRBD1. This CDR3 region has 15 residues. Germline CDR1 SNHLY, CDR2 FYNNEI. In DNA form, the CDR3 reads TGTGCCTGCAGTGGACAGGGGGCGGTTGGGGAAAAACTGTTTTTT. Residues: CACSGQGAVGEKLFF.

This clonotype was counted many times. The chain combines TRBV12-5 with TRBJ1-2, with 7 positions matching TRBD1. In germline, CDR1 is LGHNT, CDR2 FRNRAP. The CDR3 runs 14 residues. With V trimmed by 4 bases and J by 8 bases, 10 bases remained unmatched. CDR3 sequence: CASGYSTGLRGYTF. In DNA form, the CDR3 reads TGTGCTAGTGGTTACTCGACAGGGCTACGCGGCTACACCTTC. The full variable domain, with the rest looked up from reference TRBV12-5 and TRBJ1-2, is DARVTQTPRHKVTEMGQEVTMRCQPILGHNTVFWYRQTMMQGLELLAYFRNRAPLDDSGMPKDRFSAEMPDATLATLKIQPSEPRDSAVYFCASGYSTGLRGYTFGSGTRLTVV.

This clonotype showed up just a few times. The chain couples TRBV6-5 to TRBJ1-1; D possibly corresponds to TRBD1 (5 bases). Looked up from germline, CDR1 is MNHEY and CDR2 is SVGAGI. V was shortened by 8 bases and J by 1 base, with 20 bases between the two germline ends. The CDR3 contains 16 residues. The CDR3 protein is CASRLGESGSNTEAFF. The CDR3 nucleotides read TGTGCCAGCCGTTTAGGGGAGTCAGGGTCGAACACTGAAGCTTTCTTT.

V usage is TRBV3-1 and J usage is TRBJ2-2, with D hard to call. Germline CDR1 and CDR2: LGHDT and YNNKEL (reference sequence). The CDR3 is 16 amino acids. V lost 0 bases and J 2 bases, leaving 10 bases between the germline ends. The CDR3 loop is CASSQDPRRNTGELFF. Written as DNA, the CDR3 is TGTGCCAGCAGCCAAGACCCCCGCCGAAACACCGGGGAGCTGTTTTTT.

This clonotype has at least ten counts. This rearrangement joins TRBV5-1 to TRBJ2-1; 7 bases line up with TRBD2. V trimming: 4 bases; J trimming: 3 bases; junction bases outside the gene matches: 13. Germline V gene data show CDR1 as SGHRS and CDR2 as YFSETQ. The CDR3 length is 17 residues. The CDR3, as DNA: TGCGCCAGCAGCCTTCCACGGACTAGACGGCTCTACAATGAGCAGTTCTTC. Residues: CASSLPRTRRLYNEQFF.

This clonotype was counted many times. CDR3 sequence reads: CASSGGGEQYF. The DNA of the CDR3 is TGTGCCAGCAGTGGGGGAGGCGAGCAGTACTTC. This chain links TRBV12-3 or TRBV12-4 with TRBJ2-7; a possible D gene is TRBD2 (6 bases). The CDR3 sequence is 11 residues long. V was shortened by 5 bases and J by 6 bases, with 8 bases between the two germline ends.

About this clonotype: A much larger clone lies a single base off, so this may be a read error. The chain links TRBV12-3 or TRBV12-4 to TRBJ2-4; a weak D match, TRBD2 (7 bases). The DNA end lines up better with TRBJ2-1; the J call may be wrong. The CDR3 consists of 14 residues. The CDR3 loop reads CASSLIGGVDIQFF. CDR3 in DNA: TGTGCCAGCAGTTTGATAGGGGGGGTGGACATTCAGTTCTTC.

This clonotype was seen repeatedly, ten times or more. The chain joins TRBV2 to TRBJ1-3; no firm D call. This CDR3 has 14 residues. The V end was cut by 4 bases, the J end by 0 bases, with 7 bases between. Germline CDR1 reads SNHLY; CDR2 reads FYNNEI. In nucleotides, the CDR3 is TGTGCCAGCAGTGGGAGTAGCTCTGGAAACACCATATATTTT. This gives the protein CASSGSSSGNTIYF.

This clonotype was seen many times. The rearrangement links TRBV12-3 or TRBV12-4 to TRBJ2-3; the D gene is possibly TRBD2 (5 bases). V was shortened by 1 base and J by 10 bases, with 12 bases between the two germline ends. The CDR3 length is 13 residues. CDR3 nucleotide sequence: TGTGCCAGCAGTTTAGATGGAGGCAGGTCGCAGTATTTT. Translating gives CASSLDGGRSQYF.

This clonotype was recorded many times. The CDR3 nucleotides read TGTGCTAGTGGTTTCAAGTGGAATGAGCAGTTCTTC. This translates into CASGFKWNEQFF. The rearrangement joins TRBV12-5 to TRBJ2-1; unclear D gene. Germline assignment: CDR1 LGHNT and CDR2 FRNRAP. V was clipped by 3 bases and J by 7 bases, with 7 bases between them. The CDR3 runs 12 residues.

This clonotype was found many times. J is TRBJ2-7 and V is TRBV11-2; D unresolved. The CDR3 contains 14 residues. Per the germline V gene, CDR1 is SGHAT and CDR2 is FQNNGV. V was shortened by 5 bases and J by 1 base, with 12 bases between the two germline ends. CDR3 DNA: TGTGCCAGCAGCGCCTTACGGTTTTCCTACGAGCAGTACTTC. Protein sequence: CASSALRFSYEQYF.